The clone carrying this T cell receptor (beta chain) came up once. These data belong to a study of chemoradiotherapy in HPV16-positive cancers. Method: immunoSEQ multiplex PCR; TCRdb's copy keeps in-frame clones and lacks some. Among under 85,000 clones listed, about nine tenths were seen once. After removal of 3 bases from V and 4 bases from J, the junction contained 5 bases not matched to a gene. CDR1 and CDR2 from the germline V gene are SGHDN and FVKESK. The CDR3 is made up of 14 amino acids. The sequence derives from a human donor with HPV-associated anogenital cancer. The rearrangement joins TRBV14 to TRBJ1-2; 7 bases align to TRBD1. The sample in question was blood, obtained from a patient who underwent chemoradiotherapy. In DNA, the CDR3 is TGTGCCAGCAGCCAGGCAGGACAGGCCTATGGCTACACCTTC. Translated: CASSQAGQAYGYTF.